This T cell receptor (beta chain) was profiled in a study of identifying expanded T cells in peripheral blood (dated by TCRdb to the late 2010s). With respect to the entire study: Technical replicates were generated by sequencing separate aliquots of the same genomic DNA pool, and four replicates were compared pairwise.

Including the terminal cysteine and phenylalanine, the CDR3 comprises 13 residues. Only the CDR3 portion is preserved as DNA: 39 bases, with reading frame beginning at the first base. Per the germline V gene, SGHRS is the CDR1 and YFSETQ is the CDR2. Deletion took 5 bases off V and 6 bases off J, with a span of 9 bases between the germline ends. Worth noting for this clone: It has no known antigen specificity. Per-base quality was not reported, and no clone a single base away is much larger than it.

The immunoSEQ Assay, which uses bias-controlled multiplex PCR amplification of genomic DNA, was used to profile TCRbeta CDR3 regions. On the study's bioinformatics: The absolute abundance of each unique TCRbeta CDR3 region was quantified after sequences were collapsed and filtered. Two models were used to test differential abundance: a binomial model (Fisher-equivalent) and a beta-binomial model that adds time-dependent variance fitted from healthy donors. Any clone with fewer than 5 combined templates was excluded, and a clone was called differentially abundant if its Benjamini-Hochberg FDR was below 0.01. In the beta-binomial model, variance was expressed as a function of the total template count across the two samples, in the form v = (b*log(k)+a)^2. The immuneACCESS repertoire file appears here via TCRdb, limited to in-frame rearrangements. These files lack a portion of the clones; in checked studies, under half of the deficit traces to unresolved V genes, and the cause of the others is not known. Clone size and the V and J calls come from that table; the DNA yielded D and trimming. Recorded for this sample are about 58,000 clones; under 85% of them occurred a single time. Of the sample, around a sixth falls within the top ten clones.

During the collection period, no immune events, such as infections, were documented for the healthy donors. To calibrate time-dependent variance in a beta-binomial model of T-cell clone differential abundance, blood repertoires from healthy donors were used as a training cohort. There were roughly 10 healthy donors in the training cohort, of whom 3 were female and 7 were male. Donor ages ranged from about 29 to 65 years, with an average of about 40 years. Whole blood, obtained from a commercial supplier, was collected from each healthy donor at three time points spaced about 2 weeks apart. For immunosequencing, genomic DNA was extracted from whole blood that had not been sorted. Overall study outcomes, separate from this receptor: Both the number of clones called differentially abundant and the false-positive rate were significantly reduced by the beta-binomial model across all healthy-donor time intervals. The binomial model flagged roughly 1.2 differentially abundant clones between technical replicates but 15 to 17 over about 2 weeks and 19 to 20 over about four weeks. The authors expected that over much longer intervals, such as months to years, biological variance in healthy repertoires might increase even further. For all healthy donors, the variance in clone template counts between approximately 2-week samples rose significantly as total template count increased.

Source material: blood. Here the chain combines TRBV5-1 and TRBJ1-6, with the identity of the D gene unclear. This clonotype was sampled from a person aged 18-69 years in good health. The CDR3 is CASSNDPNSPLHF. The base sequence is TGCGCCAGCAGTAATGATCCTAATTCACCCCTCCACTTT. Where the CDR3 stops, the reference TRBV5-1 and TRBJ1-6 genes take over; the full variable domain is KAGVTQTPRYLIKTRGQQVTLSCSPISGHRSVSWYQQTPGQGLQFLFEYFSETQRNKGNFPGRFSGRQFSNSRSEMNVSTLELGDSALYLCASSNDPNSPLHFGNGTRLTVT.